This T cell receptor beta chain was observed in a study of T cells in Graves' hyperthyroidism and ophthalmopathy. A word on this clonotype: What it binds is not known.

Pregnant or lactating patients were excluded, as were those with uncontrolled infection or other autoimmune disease. Sample collection date corresponds to first hyperthyroidism diagnosis, prior to any ophthalmopathy symptoms. Extraction of PBMCs used 9 to 10 ml of fresh peripheral blood. Researchers took RNA transcripts and amplified the TCR beta CDR3 regions from them. RT-PCR in the first round (using the HTBI primer set) targeted the TCR CDR3. MiXCR was run by TCRdb on the multiplex PCR reads, yielding one entry per CDR3 protein. The sample holds about 130,000 distinct CDR3 sequences, more than 20% seen once. This CDR3 comprises 15 residues. The V and J ends lost 5 bases and 7 bases respectively, with 15 bases between them. Germline V gene sequence: CDR1 SEHNR, CDR2 FQNEAQ (reference sequence). Study-wide results and caveats: Blood also held most thyroid clonotypes expanded beyond 0.001.

V usage is TRBV7-9 and J usage is TRBJ1-6; D possibly corresponds to TRBD1 (6 bases). Sequenced sample: blood. The clonotype originates from a woman aged 45-65 years with Graves' hyperthyroidism that later progressed to Graves' ophthalmopathy. This CDR3 is CASSGRGQQNSPLHF. For the CDR3, the DNA is TGTGCCAGCAGCGGACGTGGACAGCAAAATTCACCCCTCCACTTT.